The clone carrying this T cell receptor beta chain appeared a few times. The antigen is unknown. TCRdb reprocessed the RT-PCR reads via MiXCR and lists one record per CDR3 protein. The sample includes 500,000 to 650,000 distinct CDR3 sequences, less than 10% of them seen just once. With 4 bases clipped from V and 6 bases from J, the junction kept 2 bases outside the gene matches. The CDR3 totals 12 residues. The V gene's germline CDR1 is DFQATT and CDR2 SNEGSKA (reference sequence). This sample was taken from a study of response to subunit inactivated influenza vaccine. Overall study results and limits: The authors offered the suggestion that each seasonal influenza vaccination recruits few new T cells.

Sequences were derived from PBMCs from blood, sampled 23 to 25 months after vaccination. This clonotype was sampled from a man aged 50-75 years who received an inactivated influenza vaccine. The gene calls are TRBV20-1 and TRBJ2-1; 8 bases map to TRBD2. This CDR3 is CSATGTSNEQFF. The CDR3 DNA sequence: TGCAGTGCTACCGGGACTAGCAATGAGCAGTTCTTC.